This is a list of T cell receptor beta chains from one sample in a study of CD8 T cells in ankylosing spondylitis. TCRdb re-analysed the 5' RACE reads in MiXCR, keeping a single row per CDR3 protein. In the table there are roughly 140,000 distinct CDR3 sequences, approximately 48% of which are singletons. Source material: synovial fluid, either unsorted or a sorted T cell fraction (not recorded which). All receptors derive from a male donor with ankylosing spondylitis. The CDR3 runs from the conserved cysteine through the conserved F or W. D genes are given only for firm matches. Clone sizes are given selectively: once, few, many, or a class where the clone is expanded.

TRBJ2-7 TRBV5-1 TRBD1 many TGCGCCAGCAGCTTGGGACAGGGGAAGCGTTACGAGCAGTACTTC CASSLGQGKRYEQYF
TRBJ2-3 TRBV19 . . TGTGCCAGTAGTGACCGAACGACTGGTCTCACAGATACGCAGTATTTT CASSDRTTGLTDTQYF
TRBJ1-1 TRBV4-1 TRBD1 . TGCGCCAGCAGCCAAGAATACAGGGGCGGCCCTCCCACTGAAGCTTTCTTT CASSQEYRGGPPTEAFF
TRBJ2-3 TRBV6-2/TRBV6-3 . . TGTGCCAGCAGTCTCACTAGGCCCGAGACAGATACGCAGTATTTT CASSLTRPETDTQYF
TRBJ2-7 TRBV4-2 . . TGTGCCAGCAGCCCCGAGATTCAAATGGGGTGGTTGTCTTACGAGCAGTACTTC CASSPEIQMGWLSYEQYF
TRBJ2-7 TRBV19 . . TGTGCCAGTAGTATGGGGGACTACGAGCAGTACTTC CASSMGDYEQYF
TRBJ2-7 TRBV4-2 . . TGTGCCAGCAGCCTTAATAGCGGAAGCTCCTACGAGCAGTACTTC CASSLNSGSSYEQYF
TRBJ1-2 TRBV12-3/TRBV12-4 TRBD1 few TGTGCCAGCAGTCCAGCCCTCCGGGACAGGGAGGATGGCTACACCTTC CASSPALRDREDGYTF
TRBJ2-3 TRBV11-2 TRBD2 few TGTGCCAGCAGCTTAAATTTCCGCGGGACTACCGGGCTCGGAGATACGCAGTATTTT CASSLNFRGTTGLGDTQYF
TRBJ1-5 TRBV5-1 . . TGCGCCAGCAGCTTGATCTTGGGGTATAGCAATCAGCCCCAGCATTTT CASSLILGYSNQPQHF
TRBJ2-3 TRBV12-3/TRBV12-4 TRBD1 . TGTGCCAGCATAGGACAGGAGCCCGGAACGCAGTATTTT CASIGQEPGTQYF
TRBJ2-3 TRBV12-3/TRBV12-4 . many TGTGCCAGCAGTTTAGGGGGCTTTTTTGGAGTAGATACGCAGTATTTT CASSLGGFFGVDTQYF
TRBJ2-7 TRBV11-2 TRBD1 . TGTGCCAGCACCGTGCGGGACAGGGGTCTTCCCTACGAGCAGTACTTC CASTVRDRGLPYEQYF
TRBJ2-2 TRBV19 . . TGTGCCAGTAGTATGCGGCACACCGGGGAGCTGTTTTTT CASSMRHTGELFF
TRBJ1-1 TRBV6-2/TRBV6-3 . . TGTGCCAGCAGTTGGCGGGAGAACACTGAAGCTTTCTTT CASSWRENTEAFF
TRBJ2-7 TRBV10-3 TRBD2 . TGTGCCATCAGTGAGTCGAGGACTAGCGGGAGAGGCTACGAGCAGTACTTC CAISESRTSGRGYEQYF
TRBJ1-2 TRBV6-5 . . TGTGCCAGCAGTTACTCGATGGGGCAGCTGGATGGCTACACCTTC CASSYSMGQLDGYTF
TRBJ1-1 TRBV20-1 TRBD1 few TGCAGTGTCCGGACAGGGAAGGGCACTGAAGCTTTCTTT CSVRTGKGTEAFF
TRBJ1-1 TRBV6-1 . . TGTGCCAGCAGCGAATACGCCAGGGCCACTGAAGCTTTCTTT CASSEYARATEAFF
TRBJ2-7 TRBV20-1 TRBD1 . TGCAGTGCTAGAGTGTTGCAGGGGGCTTACGAGCAGTACTTC CSARVLQGAYEQYF
TRBJ2-2 TRBV12-3/TRBV12-4 TRBD1 few TGTGCCAGCAGCGGACAGGGGTTCGGCGGGAATTCCACCGGGGAGCTGTTTTTT CASSGQGFGGNSTGELFF
TRBJ1-5 TRBV5-1 . . TGCGCCAGCAGCTTGGGGGTCGATCAGCCCCAGCATTTT CASSLGVDQPQHF